This TCR beta chain was recovered during a study of T cell responses to AZD1222 COVID-19 vaccine (dated by TCRdb to about 2021). Concerning the study at large: A total of 233 trial participants underwent TCR sequencing, of whom 200 to 220 had received two doses of AZD1222 and 26 had received two doses of the MenACWY control vaccine. Enrollment into the trials was organized by age into subgroups of 18-55, 56-69 and 70-plus years, and those subgroups contained roughly 140, 27 and 60 TCR-sequenced participants, respectively.

The sample's time point label, in plain terms: about 28 days (+/-7) after the second vaccine dose. AZD1222 recipients with second doses at about 4 weeks or about 12 weeks were pooled, because spike-specific TCR depth and breadth did not differ between schedules. Samples from vaccinated people were obtained from the UK trials COV001 and COV002, which included a single-blind randomized controlled phase 2/3 trial of AZD1222 (ChAdOx1 nCoV-19) in healthy adults. For TCRbeta chain sequencing, PBMC samples were collected from trial participants at day 0 and at day 28 after the second dose. To note about this clone: Its antigen remains undetermined. No much larger clone is present one base from it, and per-base qualities are unavailable.

Results and caveats for the whole study, not just this receptor: Most participants were white British and females outnumbered males, and the authors suggested that clonal diversity may have been underestimated. Conclusions about previously exposed vaccinees are limited because only six or seven AZD1222 recipients were SARS-CoV-2 seropositive at baseline. Reportedly, almost half of the unique spike-specific TCRs recognized epitopes lying outside the regions that are mutated in the B.1.351 and B.1.1.7 variants. After two AZD1222 doses, both the breadth and the depth of spike-specific TCRs were significantly higher than at day 0 and than in MenACWY recipients. No day 14 peak-response samples were available, so repertoires were characterized only after the peak T cell response. In the small 56-69-year group, the increase in depth fell short of significance, most likely because of low power. Vaccine-associated CD4 TCRs spanned the whole spike protein, with dominant responses in regions 160-218 and 743-854.

The germline V gene yields ENHRY for CDR1 and SYGVKD for CDR2. Trimmed from V: 2 bases; trimmed from J: 3 bases; junction bases lacking a gene match: 1. From the cysteine through the phenylalanine, the CDR3 covers 15 amino acids. Only CDR3 DNA remains: 45 bases, in frame from the first base. The CDR3 regions of human TCRbeta chains were analyzed by immunosequencing. As for how the authors treated the data: Repertoire TCRs were checked for matches against a reference library of SARS-CoV-2-specific TCRs that had been generated using the MIRA antigen-specificity platform. Breadth was defined as the fraction of unique TCRs that were SARS-CoV-2-associated. Depth was defined as the fraction of total T cells that were SARS-CoV-2-associated. Using the MIRA data, every spike-specific TCR was mapped to the spike region that the TCR reacted to and assigned to either a CD4 or a CD8 class. Log10-transformed breadth and depth values were compared by one-way ANOVA with Sidak's multiple comparisons tests. TCRdb re-hosts the immuneACCESS table, in-frame sequences only. Its copies lack some clones; in the studies checked, an unresolved V gene accounts for under half of them, and the cause for the rest is not known. The D gene and trimming were derived from the DNA, and the V and J assignments and clone size from that table. The sample has over 140,000 clones on record, 85% to 95% of them singletons. The top ten hold about 3.7% of the sample.

Sequences were derived from peripheral blood, sampled 28 days after the second AZD1222 dose. The sequence came from an adult who received the AZD1222 COVID-19 vaccine. Recombination joined TRBV10-3 with TRBJ1-4, with TRBD1 identical over 9 junction bases. The DNA sequence follows: TGTGCCATCAGTGAGCGACAGGGGGCTAATGAAAAACTGTTTTTT. It specifies CAISERQGANEKLFF.